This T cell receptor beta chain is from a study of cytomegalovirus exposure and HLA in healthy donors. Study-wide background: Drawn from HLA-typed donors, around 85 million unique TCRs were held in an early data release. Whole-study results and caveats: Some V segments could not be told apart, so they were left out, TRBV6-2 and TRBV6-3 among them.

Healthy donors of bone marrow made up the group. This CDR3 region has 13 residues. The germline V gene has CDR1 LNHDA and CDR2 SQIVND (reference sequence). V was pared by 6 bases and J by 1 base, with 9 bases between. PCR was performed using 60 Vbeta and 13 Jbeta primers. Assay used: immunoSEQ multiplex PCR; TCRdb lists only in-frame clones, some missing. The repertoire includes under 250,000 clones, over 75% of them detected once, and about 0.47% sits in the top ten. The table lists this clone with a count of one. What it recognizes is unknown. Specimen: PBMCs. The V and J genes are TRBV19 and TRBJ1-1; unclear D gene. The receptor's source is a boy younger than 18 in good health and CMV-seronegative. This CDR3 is CASRMQSNTEAFF. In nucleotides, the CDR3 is TGTGCCAGTAGAATGCAGTCGAACACTGAAGCTTTCTTT.